This passage covers 25 T cell receptor beta chains from one sample sequenced in a study of blood T cell repertoires in COVID-19. Clones were sequenced by immunoSEQ multiplex PCR, and TCRdb holds only the in-frame ones, with some missing. The sample lists under 55,000 clones; more than 70% were seen once. The sample was peripheral blood. The receptors were sampled from a human donor in a cohort sampled during active COVID-19.

This clone has only one observation. The V gene is TRBV27, the J gene TRBJ2-7; D possibly corresponds to TRBD1 (6 bases). The V end lost 4 bases, the J end lost 0 bases, and 10 bases lay between the germline ends. The germline V gene has CDR1 MNHEY and CDR2 SMNVEV (reference sequence). This CDR3 region has 14 residues. CDR3 sequence: CASSWTESSYEQYF. The DNA of the CDR3 is TGTGCCAGCAGTTGGACAGAGAGCTCCTACGAGCAGTACTTC.

This chain links TRBV18 with TRBJ2-1, with TRBD2 matching over 7 bases. The germline V gene encodes CDR1 KGHSH and CDR2 LQKENI. The CDR3 runs 17 residues. V lost 3 bases and J lost 0; bases outside the gene matches: 8. The CDR3 sequence is CASSPPRGGSSYNEQFF. The CDR3 nucleotides are TGTGCCAGCTCACCTCCCCGGGGAGGGAGCTCCTACAATGAGCAGTTCTTC.

Remarks on this clone: The same CDR3 arises from other DNA sequences in this sample as well. The genes are TRBV2 and TRBJ2-5, with TRBD1 matching 11 bases. J lost 4 bases, V lost 3 bases, and 1 base had no gene match. Germline V gives CDR1 SNHLY, CDR2 FYNNEI. The CDR3 covers 14 residues. In DNA form, the CDR3 reads TGTGCCAGCAGTGAGGACAGGGGGCGAGAGACCCAGTACTTC. It yields the protein CASSEDRGRETQYF.

This chain links TRBV2 with TRBJ2-7; 9 bases line up with TRBD1. From germline, CDR1 is SNHLY and CDR2 FYNNEI. Trimming cost V 5 bases and J 6 bases; bases outside gene matches: 8. This CDR3 is built from 14 residues. The CDR3 loop reads CASSTTGGSLEQYF. The CDR3 nucleotides are TGTGCCAGCAGTACTACAGGGGGCTCCCTCGAGCAGTACTTC.

The chain combines TRBV4-1 with TRBJ2-5, with TRBD2 matching 7 bases. J gave up 2 bases and V 1 base, and 16 bases lay outside the gene matches. CDR3 size: 19 residues. Germline V gene sequence: CDR1 MGHRA, CDR2 YSYEKL. The CDR3 nucleotides read TGCGCCAGCAGCCAAGCCCCCGGGGGAGGGGTAGGGGCACAAGAGACCCAGTACTTC. This translates into CASSQAPGGGVGAQETQYF.

The CDR3 DNA reads as TGCGCCAGCAGCTTTTCCACACCTCCGGGACAGGGAATAGGGGGCTACGAGCAGTACTTC. Its translation is CASSFSTPPGQGIGGYEQYF. The chain carries TRBV5-1 and TRBJ2-7, with TRBD1 matching over 9 bases. Germline lookup yields CDR1 SGHRS and CDR2 YFSETQ. The junction had 21 bases not matched to a gene; V was cut back by 2 bases and J by 3 bases. The CDR3 extends over 20 amino acids.

CDR3 loop: CASSPGTGLTQETQYF. CDR3 coding DNA: TGTGCCAGCTCACCAGGGACAGGACTTACCCAAGAGACCCAGTACTTC. The genes are TRBV18 and TRBJ2-5; 8 bases are a match to TRBD1. The trim removed 2 bases at V and 1 base at J, leaving 6 bases unmatched. The CDR3 has 16 residues. CDR1 and CDR2 from the germline V gene are KGHSH and LQKENI.

DNA of the CDR3: TGTGCCAGCAGTTATAGCCCCACGAGGGGGCGTCTGTCCGGGGAGCTGTTTTTT. It translates to CASSYSPTRGRLSGELFF. The gene calls are TRBV6-2 or TRBV6-3 and TRBJ2-2, with 7 bases identical to TRBD1. The V gene end was trimmed by 3 bases and the J gene end by 6 bases; junction bases not matched to a gene: 16. The V gene's germline CDR1 is MNHEY and CDR2 SVGEGT. The CDR3 loop spans 18 amino acids.

This clone was picked up a small number of times. As DNA, the CDR3 is TGTGCCAGCTACAGGGGGCGGAATCAGCCCCAGCATTTT. Translation gives CASYRGRNQPQHF. V and J are TRBV2 and TRBJ1-5; 9 positions agree with TRBD1. Looked up from germline, CDR1 is SNHLY and CDR2 is FYNNEI. V lost 8 bases and J lost 4; bases outside the gene matches: 3. The CDR3 is 13 amino acids.

This sequence joins TRBV6-5 and TRBJ2-1, with D perhaps TRBD2 (5 bases). The CDR3 length is 14 residues. The germline V and J ends were trimmed by 2 bases and 7 bases, with 12 bases remaining between them. Looked up from germline, CDR1 is MNHEY and CDR2 is SVGAGI. DNA for the CDR3: TGTGCCAGCAGTTACCCGGGGATGGGGAATGAGCAGTTCTTC. This translates into CASSYPGMGNEQFF.

The chain recombines TRBV6-2 or TRBV6-3 with TRBJ2-7, with D maybe TRBD1 (5 bases). CDR1 MNHEY and CDR2 SVGEGT come from the germline V gene. V dropped 2 bases and J dropped 9 bases, with 14 bases sitting between them. This CDR3 comprises 13 residues. The CDR3: CASSYAPTDRQYF. CDR3 DNA sequence: TGTGCCAGCAGTTACGCCCCGACTGACAGGCAGTACTTC.

V and J are TRBV7-9 and TRBJ2-5; D not certain. The CDR3 contains 14 residues. V lost 5 bases to trimming and J lost 2 bases, with 12 bases between them. Germline-derived CDR1 and CDR2 are SEHNR and FQNEAQ (reference sequence). The CDR3 loop reads CASSHSGLQETQYF. CDR3 nucleotides: TGTGCCAGCAGCCACAGTGGCCTTCAAGAGACCCAGTACTTC.

The chain uses TRBV24-1 and TRBJ2-2; TRBD2 matches 8 bases. Germline V gene data show CDR1 as KGHDR and CDR2 as SFDVKD. The CDR3 is made up of 17 amino acids. V shed 2 bases and J 6 bases; nucleotides not matched to a gene: 10. The CDR3 here is CATSDSGTRSSSGELFF. Written as DNA, the CDR3 is TGTGCCACCAGTGATTCCGGGACTAGGAGTTCCTCCGGGGAGCTGTTTTTT.

V and J are TRBV27 and TRBJ2-7, with 10 bases matching TRBD1. Germline-derived CDR1 and CDR2 are MNHEY and SMNVEV (reference sequence). After removal of 6 bases from V and 0 bases from J, the junction contained 17 bases not matched to a gene. This CDR3 comprises 19 residues. The CDR3 loop is CASSYTTRDRGRISYEQYF. For the CDR3, the DNA is TGTGCCAGCAGCTATACTACCCGGGACAGGGGACGAATCTCCTACGAGCAGTACTTC.

The chain employs TRBV18 and TRBJ2-7, with D possibly being TRBD1 (6 bases). The CDR3 extends over 15 amino acids. Trimming removed 4 bases from V and 5 bases from J, with 18 bases in between. Germline CDR1 reads KGHSH; CDR2 reads LQKENI. The CDR3 nucleotides are TGTGCCAGCTCACTATCACAGAACAGGGTCCACGAGCAGTACTTC. Translating gives CASSLSQNRVHEQYF.

This clone has only a few counts. The chain combines TRBV18 with TRBJ2-1; weak D call: TRBD1 (6 bases). CDR1 and CDR2 (germline): KGHSH, LQKENI. This CDR3 comprises 15 residues. V was trimmed by 3 bases and J by 4 bases, leaving 13 bases between them. The CDR3 DNA is TGTGCCAGCTCACCTCAGCAGGGGAGTTACAATGAGCAGTTCTTC. It codes for CASSPQQGSYNEQFF.

In its sample, this clone was seen a few times. The chain combines TRBV18 with TRBJ1-1; TRBD1 might be the D (5 bases). Trimming left V 3 bases short and J 3 bases short, with 14 bases between. The CDR3 extends over 15 amino acids. In germline, CDR1 is KGHSH, CDR2 LQKENI. DNA of the CDR3: TGTGCCAGCTCACCTCCCCGGGGGATATACACTGAAGCTTTCTTT. Protein product: CASSPPRGIYTEAFF.

The gene calls are TRBV28 and TRBJ1-4; 11 nucleotides line up with TRBD1. The ends lost 6 bases at V and 7 bases at J; junction bases unmatched: 7. Per germline, CDR1 MDHEN and CDR2 SYDVKM. This CDR3 comprises 15 residues. The CDR3 reads CASSPQGTGGEKLFF. CDR3 nucleotide sequence: TGTGCCAGCAGCCCCCAGGGGACAGGGGGTGAAAAACTGTTTTTT. Full variable domain (outside the CDR3, taken from reference TRBV28 and TRBJ1-4): DVKVTQSSRYLVKRTGEKVFLECVQDMDHENMFWYRQDPGLGLRLIYFSYDVKMKEKGDIPEGYSVSREKKERFSLILESASTNQTSMYLCASSPQGTGGEKLFFGSGTQLSVL.

The V and J genes are TRBV7-3 and TRBJ1-3; tentatively, D is TRBD1 (6 bases). CDR1 is SGHTA and CDR2 is FQGTGA in the germline V gene. CDR3 length: 16 amino acids. Trimming left V 5 bases short and J 4 bases short, with 18 bases between. The CDR3 nucleotides read TGTGCCAGCAGCCTCAACCCTGCAGGGGCCGGAAACACCATATATTTT. The encoded protein is CASSLNPAGAGNTIYF. Full variable domain (outside the CDR3, taken from reference TRBV7-3 and TRBJ1-3): GAGVSQTPSNKVTEKGKYVELRCDPISGHTALYWYRQSLGQGPEFLIYFQGTGAADDSGLPNDRFFAVRPEGSVSTLKIQRTERGDSAVYLCASSLNPAGAGNTIYFGEGSWLTVV.

The V and J genes are TRBV7-8 and TRBJ2-7; 8 positions match TRBD2. Germline assignment: CDR1 SGHVS and CDR2 FQNEAQ. V lost 3 bases to trimming and J lost 4 bases; unmatched junction nucleotides: 8. CDR3 size: 15 residues. The CDR3 bases are TGTGCCAGCAGCTTCACTAGCGGCTACGTATACGAGCAGTACTTC. Its translation: CASSFTSGYVYEQYF.

The chain uses TRBV2 and TRBJ2-1; TRBD2 matches 8 bases. The germline V gene encodes CDR1 SNHLY and CDR2 FYNNEI. The CDR3 is 15 amino acids. V lost 7 bases to trimming and J lost 8 bases; unmatched junction nucleotides: 13. The CDR3 DNA reads as TGTGCCAGCACCGCCTCAGCGGGAGTGGTGGATGAGCAGTTCTTC. Translating it yields CASTASAGVVDEQFF.

The chain has TRBV6-5 and TRBJ1-6, with TRBD1 identical over 7 bases. Germline CDR1 is MNHEY and CDR2 is SVGAGI. The CDR3 loop spans 15 amino acids. J gave up 9 bases and V 3 bases, and 8 bases lay outside the gene matches. The CDR3 sequence: CASSYRQGSSSPLHF. The CDR3 nucleotides read TGTGCCAGCAGTTATCGACAGGGAAGCAGTTCACCCCTCCACTTT.

The gene calls are TRBV4-2 and TRBJ2-2; D unresolved. There are 14 residues in the CDR3. Deletions cut 0 bases from V and 7 bases from J, with 9 bases between. Germline V gene lookup returns CDR1 LGHNA and CDR2 YNFKEQ. The CDR3 here is CASSQDHASGELFF. The CDR3 region has the DNA TGTGCCAGCAGCCAAGATCACGCGAGCGGGGAGCTGTTTTTT.

The chain recombines TRBV5-1 with TRBJ1-4; 7 nucleotides match TRBD1. CDR3 length: 17 residues. The germline V gene has CDR1 SGHRS and CDR2 YFSETQ. V shed 0 bases, J shed 7 bases, and the junction held 12 bases outside the gene matches. The chain's CDR3 is CASSLGGTVPKVEKLFF. The DNA of the CDR3 is TGCGCCAGCAGCTTGGGGGGGACAGTCCCCAAGGTTGAAAAACTGTTTTTT.

This sequence joins TRBV7-8 and TRBJ2-7; the D gene is possibly TRBD2 (6 bases). Trimming pared 5 bases from V and 3 bases from J, leaving 11 bases between. The CDR3 totals 13 residues. CDR1 SGHVS and CDR2 FQNEAQ come from the germline V gene. The CDR3 loop reads CASSRAGGYEQYF. The CDR3 coding sequence is TGTGCCAGCAGCCGGGCCGGGGGCTACGAGCAGTACTTC.